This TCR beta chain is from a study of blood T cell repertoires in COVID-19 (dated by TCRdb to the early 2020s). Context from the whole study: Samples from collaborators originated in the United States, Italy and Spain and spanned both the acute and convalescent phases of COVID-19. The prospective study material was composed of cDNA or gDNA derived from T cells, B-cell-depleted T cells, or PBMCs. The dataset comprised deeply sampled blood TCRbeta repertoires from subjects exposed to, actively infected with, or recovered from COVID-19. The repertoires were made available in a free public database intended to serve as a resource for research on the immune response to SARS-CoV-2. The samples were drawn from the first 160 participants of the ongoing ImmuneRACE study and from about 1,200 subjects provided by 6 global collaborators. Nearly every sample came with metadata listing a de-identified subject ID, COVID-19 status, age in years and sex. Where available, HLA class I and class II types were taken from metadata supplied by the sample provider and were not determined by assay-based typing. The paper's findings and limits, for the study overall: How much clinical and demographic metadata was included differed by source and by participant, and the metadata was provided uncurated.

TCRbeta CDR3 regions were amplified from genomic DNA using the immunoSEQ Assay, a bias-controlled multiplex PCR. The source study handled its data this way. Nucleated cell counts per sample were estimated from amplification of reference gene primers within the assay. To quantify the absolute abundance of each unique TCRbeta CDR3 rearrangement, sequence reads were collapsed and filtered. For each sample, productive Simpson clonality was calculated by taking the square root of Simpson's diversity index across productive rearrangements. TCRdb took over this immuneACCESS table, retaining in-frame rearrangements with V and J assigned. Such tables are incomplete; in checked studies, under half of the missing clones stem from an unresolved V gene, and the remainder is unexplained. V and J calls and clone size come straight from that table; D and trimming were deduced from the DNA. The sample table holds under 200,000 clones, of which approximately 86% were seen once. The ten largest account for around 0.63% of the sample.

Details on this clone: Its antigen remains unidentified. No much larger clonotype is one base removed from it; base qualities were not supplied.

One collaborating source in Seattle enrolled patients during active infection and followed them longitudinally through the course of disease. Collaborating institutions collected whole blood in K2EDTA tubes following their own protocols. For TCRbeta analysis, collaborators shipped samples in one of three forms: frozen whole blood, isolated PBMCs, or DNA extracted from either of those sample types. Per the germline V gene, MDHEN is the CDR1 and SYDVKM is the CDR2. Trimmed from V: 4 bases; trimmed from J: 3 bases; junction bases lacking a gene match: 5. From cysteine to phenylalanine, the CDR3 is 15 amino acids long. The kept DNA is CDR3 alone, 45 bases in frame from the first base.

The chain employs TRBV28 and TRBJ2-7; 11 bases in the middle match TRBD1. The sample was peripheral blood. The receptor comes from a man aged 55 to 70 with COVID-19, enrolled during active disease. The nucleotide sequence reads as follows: TGTGCCAGCAGTTCCCCCGGGACAGGGGGCTACGAGCAGTACTTC. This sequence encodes CASSSPGTGGYEQYF.